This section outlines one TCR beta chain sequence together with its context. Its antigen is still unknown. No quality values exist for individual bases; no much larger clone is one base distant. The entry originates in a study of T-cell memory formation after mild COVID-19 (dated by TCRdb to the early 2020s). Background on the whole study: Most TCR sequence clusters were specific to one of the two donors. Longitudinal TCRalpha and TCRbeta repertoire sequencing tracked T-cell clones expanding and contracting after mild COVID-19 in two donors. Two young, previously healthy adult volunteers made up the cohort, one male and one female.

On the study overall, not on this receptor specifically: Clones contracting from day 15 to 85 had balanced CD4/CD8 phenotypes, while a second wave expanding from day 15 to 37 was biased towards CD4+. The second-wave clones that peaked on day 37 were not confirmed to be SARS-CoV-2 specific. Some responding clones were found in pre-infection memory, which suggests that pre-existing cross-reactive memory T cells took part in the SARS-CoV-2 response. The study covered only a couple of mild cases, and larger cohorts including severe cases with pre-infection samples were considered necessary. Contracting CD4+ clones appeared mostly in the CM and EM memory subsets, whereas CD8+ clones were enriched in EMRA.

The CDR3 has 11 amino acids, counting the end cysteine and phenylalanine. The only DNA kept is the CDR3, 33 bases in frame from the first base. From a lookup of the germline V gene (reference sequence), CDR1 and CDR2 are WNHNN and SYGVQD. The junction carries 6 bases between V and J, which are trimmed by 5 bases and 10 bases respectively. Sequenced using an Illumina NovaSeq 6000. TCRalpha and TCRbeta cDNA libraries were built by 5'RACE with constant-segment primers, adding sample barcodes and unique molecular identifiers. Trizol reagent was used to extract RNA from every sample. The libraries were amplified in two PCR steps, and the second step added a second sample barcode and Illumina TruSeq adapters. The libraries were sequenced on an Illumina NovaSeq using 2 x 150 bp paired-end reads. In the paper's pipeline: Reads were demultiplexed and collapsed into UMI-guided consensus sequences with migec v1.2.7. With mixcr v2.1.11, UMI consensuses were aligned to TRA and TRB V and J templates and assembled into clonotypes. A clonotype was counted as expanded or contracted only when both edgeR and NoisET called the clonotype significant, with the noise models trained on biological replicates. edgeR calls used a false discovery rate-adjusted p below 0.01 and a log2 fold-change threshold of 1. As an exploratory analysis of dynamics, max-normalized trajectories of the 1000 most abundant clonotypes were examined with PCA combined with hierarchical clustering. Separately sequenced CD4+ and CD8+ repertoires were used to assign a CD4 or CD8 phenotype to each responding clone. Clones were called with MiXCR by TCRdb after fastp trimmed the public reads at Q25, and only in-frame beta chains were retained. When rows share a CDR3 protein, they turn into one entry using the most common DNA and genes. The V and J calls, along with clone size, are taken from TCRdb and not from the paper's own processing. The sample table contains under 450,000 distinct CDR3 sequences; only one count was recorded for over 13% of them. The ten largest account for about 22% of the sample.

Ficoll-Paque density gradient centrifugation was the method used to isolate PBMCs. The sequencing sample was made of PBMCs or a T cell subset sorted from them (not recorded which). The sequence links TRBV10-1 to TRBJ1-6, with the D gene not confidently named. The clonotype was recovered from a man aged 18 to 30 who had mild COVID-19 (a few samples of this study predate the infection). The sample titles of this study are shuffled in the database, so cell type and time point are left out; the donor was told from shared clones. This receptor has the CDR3 CASSRGSPLHF. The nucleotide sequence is TGCGCCAGCAGTCGAGGATCACCCCTCCACTTT.